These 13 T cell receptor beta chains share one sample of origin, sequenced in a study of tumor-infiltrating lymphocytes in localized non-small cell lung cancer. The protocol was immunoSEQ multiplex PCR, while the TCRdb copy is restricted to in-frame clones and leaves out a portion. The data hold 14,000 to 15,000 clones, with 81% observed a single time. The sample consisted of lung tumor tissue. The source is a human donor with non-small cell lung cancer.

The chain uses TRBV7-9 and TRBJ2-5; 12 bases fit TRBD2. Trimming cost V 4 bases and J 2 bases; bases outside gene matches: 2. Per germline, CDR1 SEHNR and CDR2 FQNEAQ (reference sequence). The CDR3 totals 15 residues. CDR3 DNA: TGTGCCAGCAGCTCCGGACTAGCGGGACAAGAGACCCAGTACTTC. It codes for CASSSGLAGQETQYF. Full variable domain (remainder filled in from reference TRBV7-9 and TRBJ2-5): DTGVSQNPRHKITKRGQNVTFRCDPISEHNRLYWYRQTLGQGPEFLTYFQNEAQLEKSRLLSDRFSAERPKGSFSTLEIQRTEQGDSAMYLCASSSGLAGQETQYFGPGTRLLVL.

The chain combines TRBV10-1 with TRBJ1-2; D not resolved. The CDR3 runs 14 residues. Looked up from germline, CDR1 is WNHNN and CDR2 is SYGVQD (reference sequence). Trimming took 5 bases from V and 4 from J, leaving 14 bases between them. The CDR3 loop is CASSPDGNLYGYTF. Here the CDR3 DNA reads TGCGCCAGCAGTCCGGACGGGAACCTCTATGGCTACACCTTC.

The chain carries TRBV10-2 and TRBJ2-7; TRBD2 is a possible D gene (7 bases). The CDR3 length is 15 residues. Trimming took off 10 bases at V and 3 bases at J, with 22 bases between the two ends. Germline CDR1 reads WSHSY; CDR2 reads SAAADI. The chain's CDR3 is CATRGWEGRGYEQYF. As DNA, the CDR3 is TGCGCCACCAGGGGATGGGAGGGACGGGGCTACGAGCAGTACTTC.

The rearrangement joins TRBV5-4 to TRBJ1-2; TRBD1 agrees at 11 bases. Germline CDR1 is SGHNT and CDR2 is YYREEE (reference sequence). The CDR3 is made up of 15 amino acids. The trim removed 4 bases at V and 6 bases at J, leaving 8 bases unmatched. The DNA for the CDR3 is TGTGCCAGCAGCCCAGTGCCGGGACAGGGGGATGGCTACACCTTC. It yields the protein CASSPVPGQGDGYTF.

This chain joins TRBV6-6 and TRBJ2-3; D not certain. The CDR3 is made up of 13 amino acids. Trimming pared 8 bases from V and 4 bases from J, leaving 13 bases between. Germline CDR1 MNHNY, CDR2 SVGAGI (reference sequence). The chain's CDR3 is CASALVRSDTQYF. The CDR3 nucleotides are TGTGCCAGCGCCCTAGTTAGGTCAGATACGCAGTATTTT.

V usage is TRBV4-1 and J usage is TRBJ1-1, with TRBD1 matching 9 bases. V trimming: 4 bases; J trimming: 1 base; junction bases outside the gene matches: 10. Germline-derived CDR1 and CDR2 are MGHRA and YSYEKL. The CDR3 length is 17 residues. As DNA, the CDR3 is TGCGCCAGCAGCCCCATTCCGGGACAGGGAACGAACACTGAAGCTTTCTTT. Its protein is CASSPIPGQGTNTEAFF.

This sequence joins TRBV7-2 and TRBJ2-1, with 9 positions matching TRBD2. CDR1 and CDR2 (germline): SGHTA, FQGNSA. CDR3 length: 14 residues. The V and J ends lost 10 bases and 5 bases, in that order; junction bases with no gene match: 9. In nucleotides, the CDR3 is TGTGCCACCCTTTGGCAGCGGGAGGACAATGAGCAGTTCTTC. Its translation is CATLWQREDNEQFF.

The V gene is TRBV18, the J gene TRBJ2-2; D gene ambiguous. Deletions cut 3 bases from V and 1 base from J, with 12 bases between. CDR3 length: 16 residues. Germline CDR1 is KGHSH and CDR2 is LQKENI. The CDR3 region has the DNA TGTGCCAGCTCACCTTTTCCGCTCCTGAACACCGGGGAGCTGTTTTTT. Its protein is CASSPFPLLNTGELFF.

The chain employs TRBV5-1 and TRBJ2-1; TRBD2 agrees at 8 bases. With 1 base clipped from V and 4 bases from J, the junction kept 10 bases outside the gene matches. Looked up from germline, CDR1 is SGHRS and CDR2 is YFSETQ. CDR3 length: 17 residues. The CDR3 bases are TGCGCCAGCAGCTTGTCCCAGGGCGGGGGGAAATACAATGAGCAGTTCTTC. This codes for CASSLSQGGGKYNEQFF.

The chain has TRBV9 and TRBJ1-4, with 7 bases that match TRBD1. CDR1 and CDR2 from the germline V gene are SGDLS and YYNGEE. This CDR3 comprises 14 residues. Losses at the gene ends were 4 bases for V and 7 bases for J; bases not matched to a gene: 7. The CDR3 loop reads CASSSTGTGEKLFF. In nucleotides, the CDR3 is TGTGCCAGCAGCTCGACAGGGACCGGTGAAAAACTGTTTTTT.

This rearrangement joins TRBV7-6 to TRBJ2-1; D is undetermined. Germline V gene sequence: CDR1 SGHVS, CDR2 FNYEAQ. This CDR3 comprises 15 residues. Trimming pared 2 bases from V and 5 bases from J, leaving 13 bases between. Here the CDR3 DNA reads TGTGCCAGCAGCTTAAAAGTGGACGGTGACAATGAGCAGTTCTTC. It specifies CASSLKVDGDNEQFF.

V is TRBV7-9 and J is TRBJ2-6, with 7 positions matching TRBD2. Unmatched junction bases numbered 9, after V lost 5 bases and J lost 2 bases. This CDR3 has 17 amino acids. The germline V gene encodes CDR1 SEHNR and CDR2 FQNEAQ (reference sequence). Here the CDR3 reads CASSPRGSNTGANVLTF. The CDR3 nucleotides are TGTGCCAGCAGCCCACGCGGGAGCAATACTGGGGCCAACGTCCTGACTTTC.

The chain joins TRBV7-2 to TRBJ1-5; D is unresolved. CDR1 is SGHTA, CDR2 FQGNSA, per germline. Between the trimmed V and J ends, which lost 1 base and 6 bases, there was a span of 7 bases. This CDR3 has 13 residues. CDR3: CASSLDVGQPQHF. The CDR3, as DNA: TGTGCCAGCAGCTTAGATGTGGGTCAGCCCCAGCATTTT.